Listed below are T cell receptor beta chains from one sample, sequenced in a study of blood T cell repertoires in COVID-19. TCRdb's copy holds only in-frame clones and misses some; the assay was immunoSEQ multiplex PCR. The data hold over 200,000 clones, with 88% observed a single time. Sequenced sample: peripheral blood. These receptors all come from a woman aged 55-70 years with acute or convalescent COVID-19. Each CDR3 is given with its conserved first and last residue. D genes are given only for firm matches. The size of a clone is reported for some rows only, either as once, few or many, or as a class for expanded clones.

v_call: TRBV6-6; clone_size: -; j_call: TRBJ1-2; cdr3_length: 15; d_call: -; cdr3_aa: CASSYRRVSDYGYTF; cdr3_nt: TGTGCCAGCAGTTACCGGAGGGTCTCTGACTATGGCTACACCTTC
v_call: TRBV5-1; clone_size: -; j_call: TRBJ1-4; cdr3_length: 14; d_call: -; cdr3_aa: CASSLSTLNEKLFF; cdr3_nt: TGCGCCAGCAGCTTGAGTACCCTAAATGAAAAACTGTTTTTT
v_call: TRBV7-6; clone_size: -; j_call: TRBJ1-5; cdr3_length: 14; d_call: TRBD1; cdr3_aa: CASSLGTGAGPQHF; cdr3_nt: TGTGCCAGCAGCCTGGGGACAGGCGCAGGCCCCCAGCATTTT
v_call: TRBV10-3; clone_size: -; j_call: TRBJ1-2; cdr3_length: 12; d_call: -; cdr3_aa: CAISAGAGGYTF; cdr3_nt: TGTGCCATCAGTGCAGGGGCAGGTGGCTACACCTTC
v_call: TRBV6-5; clone_size: -; j_call: TRBJ1-1; cdr3_length: 14; d_call: TRBD1; cdr3_aa: CASSPTGGNTEAFF; cdr3_nt: TGTGCCAGCAGTCCTACAGGGGGGAATACTGAAGCTTTCTTT
v_call: TRBV3-1/TRBV3-2; clone_size: few; j_call: TRBJ2-7; cdr3_length: 12; d_call: TRBD1; cdr3_aa: CASSLTGVEQYF; cdr3_nt: TGTGCCAGCAGTCTCACAGGGGTCGAGCAGTACTTC
v_call: TRBV28; clone_size: -; j_call: TRBJ2-7; cdr3_length: 16; d_call: TRBD1; cdr3_aa: CASTGQGAPSSYEQYF; cdr3_nt: TGTGCCAGCACCGGACAGGGGGCGCCCAGCTCCTACGAGCAGTACTTC
v_call: TRBV7-9; clone_size: -; j_call: TRBJ2-1; cdr3_length: 15; d_call: TRBD2; cdr3_aa: CASSYGTRGNNEQFF; cdr3_nt: TGTGCCAGCAGCTACGGGACTAGGGGTAACAATGAGCAGTTCTTC
v_call: TRBV2; clone_size: -; j_call: TRBJ1-2; cdr3_length: 14; d_call: -; cdr3_aa: CASSLDMLDYGYTF; cdr3_nt: TGTGCCAGCAGTTTAGACATGCTGGACTATGGCTACACCTTC
v_call: TRBV7-9; clone_size: once; j_call: TRBJ1-2; cdr3_length: 15; d_call: TRBD1; cdr3_aa: CASSTMTGPGHGYTF; cdr3_nt: TGTGCCAGCAGCACCATGACAGGGCCGGGTCATGGCTACACCTTC